These 17 T cell receptor beta chains were sequenced from one sample in a study of CXCR3-negative and CXCR3-positive naive CD8 T cells. UMI-labeled 5' RACE yielded the TRB cDNA libraries. Reanalyzing the 5' RACE reads, TCRdb keeps one entry per CDR3 protein, without DNA. This sample's table reports 35,000 to 55,000 distinct CDR3 sequences. What was sequenced was naive CXCR3- CD8+ T cells from blood. Regarding subset: CD45RO-CCR7+CD27+CD95- naive CD8+ T cells lacking CXCR3 (TNR3-). These TCRs come from a human donor in good health. Some clones in this sample may be carry-over from other donors' samples.

The chain carries TRBV4-3 and TRBJ2-1. Germline V gene data show CDR1 as LGHNA and CDR2 as YSLEER. The CDR3 sequence is 15 residues long. The CDR3 protein is CASSQEMSSYNEQFF.

The CDR3 spells CASSRPRGTQYF. The rearrangement uses TRBV12-3 or TRBV12-4 and TRBJ2-3; TCRdb's D call of TRBD1 is untestable without DNA. The CDR3 is made up of 12 amino acids.

The V call is TRBV7-9, the J call TRBJ2-7; TCRdb proposes TRBD1, but this gene call is untestable without DNA. CDR3 length equals 15 residues. CDR1 is SEHNR, CDR2 FQNEAQ, per germline (reference sequence). The CDR3 is CASSTGTGVIHEQYF.

The J gene is TRBJ2-7, the V gene TRBV2; as DNA is missing, the TRBD1 call by TCRdb cannot be tested. Per the germline V gene, CDR1 is SNHLY and CDR2 is FYNNEI. This CDR3 has 13 residues. The CDR3 loop reads CASSRGPSYEQYF.

This chain connects TRBV7-3 to TRBJ1-1. The germline gives CDR1 SGHTA, CDR2 FQGTGA. The CDR3 loop spans 12 amino acids. Here the CDR3 reads CASRNLGTEAFF.

The rearrangement links TRBV6-4 to TRBJ2-2. CDR1 is MRHNA, CDR2 SNTAGT, per germline. The CDR3 spans 14 residues. The CDR3 sequence is CASSDSRDTGELFF.

V and J are TRBV6-4 and TRBJ1-5. Germline loops: CDR1 MRHNA, CDR2 SNTAGT. The CDR3 is 13 amino acids. The CDR3 here is CASSSEPHQPQHF.

The chain combines TRBV5-1 with TRBJ2-1; TCRdb's D call of TRBD1 is untestable without DNA. Germline assignment: CDR1 SGHRS and CDR2 YFSETQ. The CDR3 is made up of 16 amino acids. This CDR3 reads CASSLGWQGTNNEQFF. The full variable domain, with the rest looked up from reference TRBV5-1 and TRBJ2-1, is KAGVTQTPRYLIKTRGQQVTLSCSPISGHRSVSWYQQTPGQGLQFLFEYFSETQRNKGNFPGRFSGRQFSNSRSEMNVSTLELGDSALYLCASSLGWQGTNNEQFFGPGTRLTVL.

V usage is TRBV12-2 and J usage is TRBJ2-7; with no DNA, the TCRdb D assignment of TRBD1 cannot be verified. TRBV12-2 is designated a pseudogene. The CDR3 runs to 15 residues. CDR3 region: CASRFRDRGSYEQYF.

The chain's CDR3 is CSVEVRDSPTYEQYF. The V and J genes are TRBV29-1 and TRBJ2-7; TCRdb reports TRBD1, a call that lacks DNA to check it against. The CDR3 sequence is 15 residues long. The germline CDR1 and CDR2 sequences are SQVTM and ANQGSEA.

The chain uses TRBV20-1 and TRBJ2-1; without DNA, the TCRdb call of TRBD1 cannot be checked. The CDR3 consists of 15 residues. Germline lookup yields CDR1 DFQATT and CDR2 SNEGSKA (reference sequence). The CDR3 protein is CSARERDRDYNEQFF.

The chain employs TRBV10-3 and TRBJ2-7. From germline, CDR1 is ENHRY and CDR2 SYGVKD. The CDR3 loop spans 13 amino acids. The CDR3 here is CAISDRYSYEQYF.

The chain uses TRBV27 and TRBJ2-7; the TCRdb D gene call, TRBD1, has no DNA to confirm it. The CDR3 spans 14 residues. The germline V gene encodes CDR1 MNHEY and CDR2 SMNVEV (reference sequence). The CDR3 spells CASGGYSASYEQYF.

The CDR3 here is CSATDQETQYF. The chain carries TRBV20-1 and TRBJ2-5. Germline values: CDR1 DFQATT, CDR2 SNEGSKA (reference sequence). CDR3 length: 11 residues.

This chain links TRBV29-1 with TRBJ2-1. CDR1 is SQVTM, CDR2 ANQGSEA, per germline. The CDR3 consists of 13 residues. The CDR3 is CSVVGLKDNEQFF.

The V gene is TRBV14, the J gene TRBJ2-7; no DNA is available, so the TRBD1 call from TCRdb remains unchecked. CDR3 size: 12 residues. Per the germline V gene, CDR1 is SGHDN and CDR2 is FVKESK. The CDR3 here is CASSPPGYEQYF.

The chain recombines TRBV19 with TRBJ1-1. In germline, CDR1 is LNHDA, CDR2 SQIVND (reference sequence). CDR3 length equals 15 residues. CDR3: CASSIDHGLRTEAFF.